The T cell receptor (beta chain) described here comes from a study of cytotoxic CD8 clonotypes in ibrutinib-treated CLL. The CDR3 sequence is 13 residues long. Germline assignment: CDR1 SGHTA and CDR2 FQGTGA. Trimming cost V 3 bases and J 6 bases, with 9 bases left between them. Assay: immunoSEQ multiplex PCR; the TCRdb copy retains only in-frame clones and omits some. Of about 130,000 clones listed, around 84% are singletons. Sequencing used PBMCs, obtained after 24 months of ibrutinib treatment. The sequence came from a human donor with chronic lymphocytic leukemia. The J gene is TRBJ2-1, the V gene TRBV7-3; D might be TRBD1 (5 bases). The CDR3 reads CASSLGRVNEQFF. The CDR3 bases are TGTGCCAGCAGCTTGGGCAGGGTCAATGAGCAGTTCTTC.